This T cell receptor (beta chain) comes out of a study of vaccination effects on CD4 cells after COVID-19. Before sequencing took place, the ViraFEST assay used viral peptide pools to expand antigen-specific CD4+ T cells. CD4+ T cell isolation took place after approximately 11 days of culture. In the vaccine recipients, nucleocapsid antibodies were negative and there was no prior SARS-CoV-2 infection. Sequencing used immunoSEQ multiplex PCR; TCRdb keeps in-frame clones, though not all of them. The sample gives some 22,000 clones, around 74% of which show up once; approximately 3.5% is in the top ten. About this clone itself: What it binds is not known.

The sequences come from CD4+ T cells from PBMCs cultured with SARS-CoV-2 spike peptides, collected before COVID-19 vaccination. The receptor comes from a human donor who received a COVID-19 vaccine.

The CDR3 loop reads CASSLESSGSEQFF. The DNA for the CDR3 is TGTGCCAGCAGCTTAGAGAGTAGCGGGAGCGAGCAGTTCTTC. The chain employs TRBV7-9 and TRBJ2-1; 9 bases match TRBD2. This CDR3 has 14 residues. The V gene's germline CDR1 is SEHNR and CDR2 FQNEAQ (reference sequence). The J segment lost 10 bases and the V segment lost 1 base, leaving 5 bases of the junction unmatched.